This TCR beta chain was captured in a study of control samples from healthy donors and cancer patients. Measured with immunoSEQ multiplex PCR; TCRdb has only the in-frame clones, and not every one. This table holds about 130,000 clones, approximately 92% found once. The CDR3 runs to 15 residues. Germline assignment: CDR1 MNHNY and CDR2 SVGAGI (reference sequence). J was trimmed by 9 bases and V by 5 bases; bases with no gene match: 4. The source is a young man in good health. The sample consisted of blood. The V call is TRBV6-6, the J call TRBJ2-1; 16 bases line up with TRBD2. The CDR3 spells CASSPGTSGRGEQFF. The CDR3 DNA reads TGTGCCAGCAGTCCCGGGACTAGCGGGAGGGGTGAGCAGTTCTTC.